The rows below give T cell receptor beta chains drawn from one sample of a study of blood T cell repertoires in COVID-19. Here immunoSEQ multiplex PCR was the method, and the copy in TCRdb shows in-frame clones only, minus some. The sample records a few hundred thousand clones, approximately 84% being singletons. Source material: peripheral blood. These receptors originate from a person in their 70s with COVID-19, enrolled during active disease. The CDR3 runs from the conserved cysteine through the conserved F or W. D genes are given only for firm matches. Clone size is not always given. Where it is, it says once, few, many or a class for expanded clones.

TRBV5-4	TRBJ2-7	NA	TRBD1	TGTGCCAGCAGCTCGGGACAGGGGGCGTCTTTGGACGAGCAGTACTTC	CASSSGQGASLDEQYF
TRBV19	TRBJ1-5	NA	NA	TGTGCCAGTAGTGCATTTGGGAGTCAGCCCCAGCATTTT	CASSAFGSQPQHF
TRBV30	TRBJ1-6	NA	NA	TGTGCCTGGGGGACCCTCACAGGGAAGAATAATTCACCCCTCCACTTT	CAWGTLTGKNNSPLHF
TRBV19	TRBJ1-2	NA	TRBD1	TGTGCCAGTCAGGGACAGGCGCTTCTCGATGGCTACACCTTC	CASQGQALLDGYTF
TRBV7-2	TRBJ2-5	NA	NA	TGTGCCAGCACCACTATTGCGGGAGAGACCCAGTACTTC	CASTTIAGETQYF
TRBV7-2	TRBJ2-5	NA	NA	TGTGCCACCCGGGATCTTCAAGAGACCCAGTACTTC	CATRDLQETQYF
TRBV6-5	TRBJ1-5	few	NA	TGTGCCAGCAGTTACCAGAACAATCAGCCCCAGCATTTT	CASSYQNNQPQHF
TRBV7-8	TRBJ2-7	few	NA	TGTGCCAGCAGCCCGGGATCGAATGGACGGCTAAGCTCCTACGAGCAGTACTTC	CASSPGSNGRLSSYEQYF
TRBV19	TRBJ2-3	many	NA	TGTGCCAGTAGTGAGTGGGCAGTCACAGATACGCAGTATTTT	CASSEWAVTDTQYF
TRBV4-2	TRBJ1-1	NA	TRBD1	TGTGCCAGCAGCCCTACCGACAGGGGAGATGACACTGAAGCTTTCTTT	CASSPTDRGDDTEAFF
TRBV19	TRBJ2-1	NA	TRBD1	TGTGCCAGCAAACGGGGAGGACAGGGATCGTATGAGCAGTTCTTC	CASKRGGQGSYEQFF
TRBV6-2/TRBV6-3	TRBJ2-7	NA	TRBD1	TGTGCCAGCAGCCGGACAGGGGCGGGCTACGAGCAGTACTTC	CASSRTGAGYEQYF
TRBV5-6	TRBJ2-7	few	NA	TGTGCCAGCAGGAGGTCAGACAGGTCCGATCCGGGGGAGCAGTACTTC	CASRRSDRSDPGEQYF
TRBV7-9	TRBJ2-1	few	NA	TGTGCCAGCAGCTTAGGTTCCTCCACACCCTACAATGAGCAGTTCTTC	CASSLGSSTPYNEQFF
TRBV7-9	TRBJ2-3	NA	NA	TGTGCCAGCAGCAAAACACCGCCCCCGATGGCCCGCACAGATACGCAGTATTTT	CASSKTPPPMARTDTQYF
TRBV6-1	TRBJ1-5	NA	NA	TGTGCCAGCAGTGATAGTGGGAGTAATCAGCCCCAGCATTTT	CASSDSGSNQPQHF
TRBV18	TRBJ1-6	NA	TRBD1	TGTGCCAGCTCACAGGACAGGGTAAATTCACCCCTCCACTTT	CASSQDRVNSPLHF
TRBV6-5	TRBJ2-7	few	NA	TGTGCCAGCGCCTTTTTCACGGCAGGTGGCGAGCAGTACTTC	CASAFFTAGGEQYF
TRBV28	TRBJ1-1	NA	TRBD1	TGTGCCAGCAGTCTTCCCCCCAGGGGGCAAGTGATGAACACTGAAGCTTTCTTT	CASSLPPRGQVMNTEAFF
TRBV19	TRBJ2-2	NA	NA	TGTGCCAGTAGATCGACGGGGGGACAGGCCAGCACCGGGGAGCTGTTTTTT	CASRSTGGQASTGELFF
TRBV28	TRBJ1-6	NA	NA	TGTGCCAGCAGTTTAAGTAGGGGAGGATCACCCCTCCACTTT	CASSLSRGGSPLHF
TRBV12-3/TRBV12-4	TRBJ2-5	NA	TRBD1	TGTGCCAGCAGTTTAAAACAGGGGGAGACCCAGTACTTC	CASSLKQGETQYF
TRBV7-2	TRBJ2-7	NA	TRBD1	TGTGCCAGCAGCCTAGAACAGGGGGCGAGGTACGAGCAGTACTTC	CASSLEQGARYEQYF
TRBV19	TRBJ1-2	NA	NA	TGTGCCAGTAGTAGGGGGCAGAGCTATGGCTACACCTTC	CASSRGQSYGYTF
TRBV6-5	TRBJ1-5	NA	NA	TGTGCCAGCAGTGACTCAGAGAGTCAGCCCCAGCATTTT	CASSDSESQPQHF
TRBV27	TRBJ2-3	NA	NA	TGTGCCAGCAGTTTATTAACCCCCCTCGGGACTCCGAACACAGATACGCAGTATTTT	CASSLLTPLGTPNTDTQYF
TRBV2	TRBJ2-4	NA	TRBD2	TGTGCCAGCAAGGGCAGCGGGAGGTCGGTAGACAAAAACATTCAGTACTTC	CASKGSGRSVDKNIQYF
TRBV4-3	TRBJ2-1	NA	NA	TGCGCCAGCAGCCAAGATTCACAAGACTACAATGAGCAGTTCTTC	CASSQDSQDYNEQFF
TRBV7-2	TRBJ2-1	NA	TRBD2	TGTGCCAGCAGCCGCCAGACTAGCGGGACGGATGAGCAGTTCTTC	CASSRQTSGTDEQFF
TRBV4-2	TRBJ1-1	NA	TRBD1	TGTGCCAGCAGCCAGGGACAGGGGGTGGGCACTGAAGCTTTCTTT	CASSQGQGVGTEAFF
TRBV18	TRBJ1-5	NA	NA	TGTGCCAGCCAACCCGGGGAGGCAAATCAGCCCCAGCATTTT	CASQPGEANQPQHF
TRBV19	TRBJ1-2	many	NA	TGTGCCAGCGGACAACAGGATGGCTACACCTTC	CASGQQDGYTF
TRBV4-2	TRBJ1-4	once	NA	TGTGCCAGCAGCCAAGCGACAGGTCCGGATGAAAAACTGTTTTTT	CASSQATGPDEKLFF
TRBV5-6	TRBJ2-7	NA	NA	TGTGCCAGCAGCTTGGTTGGGGTCCAGGGAGAGCAGTACTTC	CASSLVGVQGEQYF
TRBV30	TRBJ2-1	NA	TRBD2	TGTGCCTGGACCAAACCGGGACTAGTTCAGAATGAGCAGTTCTTC	CAWTKPGLVQNEQFF
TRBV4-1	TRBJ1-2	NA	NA	TGCGCCAGCAGCCAGGGTAGGAGGGCTGGCTACACCTTC	CASSQGRRAGYTF
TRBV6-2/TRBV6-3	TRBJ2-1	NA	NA	TGTGCCAGCAGTCCGAGCGAGAATAACAATGAGCAGTTCTTC	CASSPSENNNEQFF
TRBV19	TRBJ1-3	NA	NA	TGTGCCAGTAGAATAGACGGACTGGCTGGAAACACCATATATTTT	CASRIDGLAGNTIYF
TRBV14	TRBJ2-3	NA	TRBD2	TGTGCCAGCAGCCAGGGACTACGCAGCACAGATACGCAGTATTTT	CASSQGLRSTDTQYF
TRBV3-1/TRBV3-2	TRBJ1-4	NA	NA	TGTGCCAGCAGCCGGTATAGCCCCTCAACTAATGAAAAACTGTTTTTT	CASSRYSPSTNEKLFF
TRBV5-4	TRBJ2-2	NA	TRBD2	TGTGCCAGCAGCTTTAGCGGGCAGAACACCGGGGAGCTGTTTTTT	CASSFSGQNTGELFF
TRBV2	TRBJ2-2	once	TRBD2	TGTGCCAGCAGTGAATCTGGTAGCGGGGCGAACACCGGGGAGCTGTTTTTT	CASSESGSGANTGELFF
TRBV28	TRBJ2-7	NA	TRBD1	TGTGCCAGCAGACCCAGGGGGCTTTCATACGAGCAGTACTTC	CASRPRGLSYEQYF
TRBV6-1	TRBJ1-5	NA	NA	TGTGCCAGCAGTGAGACAGTTTTCCAGCCCCAGCATTTT	CASSETVFQPQHF
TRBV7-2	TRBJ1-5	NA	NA	TGTGCCAGCAGCTTAGGGCGGCAGGGGAATCAGCCCCAGCATTTT	CASSLGRQGNQPQHF
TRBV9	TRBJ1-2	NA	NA	TGTGCCAGCAGGCCCGGGGGAGCTAACTATGGCTACACCTTC	CASRPGGANYGYTF
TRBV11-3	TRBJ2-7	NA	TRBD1	TGTGCCAGCAGCTTAGTGGGACAGGGTTCCTACGAGCAGTACTTC	CASSLVGQGSYEQYF
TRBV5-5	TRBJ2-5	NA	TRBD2	TGTGCCAGCAGCTTCCTAGCGGGGGGGGACGGGACCCAGTACTTC	CASSFLAGGDGTQYF
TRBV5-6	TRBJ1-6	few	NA	TGTGCCAGCAGCTTGGACAGGATAACACCCCTCCACTTT	CASSLDRITPLHF